The clone carrying this T cell receptor beta chain is judged medium-sized. Its antigen is as yet unknown. Sorting of live CD3+CD8+TCRalphabeta+ cells by PD-1 and/or TIGIT gave four subsets. The CDR3 consists of 14 residues. The ends were cut back, 7 bases at V and 5 bases at J, with 17 bases in the middle. The record originates from a study of circulating CD8 cells and anti-PD-1 response in melanoma. General study points: Clonotype sharing was highest between DPOS and TIGIT subsets.

TCR libraries were prepared from 15 ng of total RNA with the QIAseq Immune Repertoire TCR panel. TCRdb redid the calling of the reads with MiXCR, one entry per CDR3 protein. The repertoire holds over a thousand distinct CDR3 sequences, with 7% to 9.5% as singletons. Sequenced material: CD8+ T cells from PBMCs, taken at baseline or after one month of anti-PD-1 therapy (not recorded which). This receptor was taken from a human donor with melanoma. The chain carries TRBV12-3 or TRBV12-4 and TRBJ1-1; tentative D call: TRBD1 (5 bases). The CDR3 loop reads CASTWDGTGTEAFF. The CDR3 DNA reads as TGTGCCAGCACCTGGGACGGCACCGGGACTGAAGCTTTCTTT.